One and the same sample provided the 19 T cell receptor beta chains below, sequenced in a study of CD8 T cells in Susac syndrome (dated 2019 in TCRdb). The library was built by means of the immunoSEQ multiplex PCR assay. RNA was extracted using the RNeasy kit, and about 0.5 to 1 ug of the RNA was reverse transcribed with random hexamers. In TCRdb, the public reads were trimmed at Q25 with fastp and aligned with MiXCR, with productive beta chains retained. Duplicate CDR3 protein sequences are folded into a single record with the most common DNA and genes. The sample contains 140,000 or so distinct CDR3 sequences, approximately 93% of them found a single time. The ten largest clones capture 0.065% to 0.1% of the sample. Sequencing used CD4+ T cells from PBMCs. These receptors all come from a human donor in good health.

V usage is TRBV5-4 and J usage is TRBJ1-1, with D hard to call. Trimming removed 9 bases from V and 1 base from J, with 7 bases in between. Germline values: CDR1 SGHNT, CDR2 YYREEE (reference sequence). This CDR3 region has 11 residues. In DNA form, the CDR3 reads TGTGCCATGGTGGGGAACACTGAAGCTTTCTTT. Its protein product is CAMVGNTEAFF.

This chain's CDR3 is CASSFRDSYGYTF. Written as DNA, the CDR3 is TGTGCCAGCAGTTTTAGAGACAGCTATGGCTACACCTTC. The gene calls are TRBV27 and TRBJ1-2, with D tentatively TRBD1 (5 bases). Trimming took 3 bases from V and 4 from J, leaving 9 bases between them. Germline V gene lookup returns CDR1 MNHEY and CDR2 SMNVEV (reference sequence). CDR3 length: 13 amino acids.

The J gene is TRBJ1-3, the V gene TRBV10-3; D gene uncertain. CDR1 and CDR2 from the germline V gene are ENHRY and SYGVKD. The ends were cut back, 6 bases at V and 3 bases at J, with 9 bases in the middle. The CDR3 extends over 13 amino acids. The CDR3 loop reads CAISEDRGNTIYF. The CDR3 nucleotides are TGTGCCATCAGCGAGGATCGTGGAAACACCATATATTTT.

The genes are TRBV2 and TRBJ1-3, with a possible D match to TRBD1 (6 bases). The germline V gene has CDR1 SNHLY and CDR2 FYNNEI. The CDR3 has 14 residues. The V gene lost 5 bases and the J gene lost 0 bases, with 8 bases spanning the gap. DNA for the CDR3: TGTGCCAGCAGTACAGGGCGCTCTGGAAACACCATATATTTT. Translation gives CASSTGRSGNTIYF.

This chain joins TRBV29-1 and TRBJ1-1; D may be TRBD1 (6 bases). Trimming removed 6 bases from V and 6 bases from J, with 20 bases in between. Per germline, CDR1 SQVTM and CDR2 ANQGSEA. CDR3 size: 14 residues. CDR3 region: CSVATQGSFPEAFF. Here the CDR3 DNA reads TGCAGCGTCGCGACCCAGGGGTCTTTCCCTGAAGCTTTCTTT. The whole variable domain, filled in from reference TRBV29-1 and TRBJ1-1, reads SAVISQKPSRDICQRGTSLTIQCQVDSQVTMMFWYRQQPGQSLTLIATANQGSEATYESGFVIDKFPISRPNLTFSTLTVSNMSPEDSSIYLCSVATQGSFPEAFFGQGTRLTVV.

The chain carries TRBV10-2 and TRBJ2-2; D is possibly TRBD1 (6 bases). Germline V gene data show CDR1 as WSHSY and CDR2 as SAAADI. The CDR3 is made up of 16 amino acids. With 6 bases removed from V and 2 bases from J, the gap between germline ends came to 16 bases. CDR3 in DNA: TGCGCCAGCAGCGGGTCCGGGACATTTAACACCGGGGAGCTGTTTTTT. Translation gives CASSGSGTFNTGELFF.

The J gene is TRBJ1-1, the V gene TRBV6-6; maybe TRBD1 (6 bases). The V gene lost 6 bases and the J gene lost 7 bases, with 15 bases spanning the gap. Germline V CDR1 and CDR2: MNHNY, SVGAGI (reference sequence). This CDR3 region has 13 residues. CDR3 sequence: CASRPTGRGEAFF. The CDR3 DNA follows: TGTGCCAGCAGACCTACAGGGCGAGGTGAAGCTTTCTTT.

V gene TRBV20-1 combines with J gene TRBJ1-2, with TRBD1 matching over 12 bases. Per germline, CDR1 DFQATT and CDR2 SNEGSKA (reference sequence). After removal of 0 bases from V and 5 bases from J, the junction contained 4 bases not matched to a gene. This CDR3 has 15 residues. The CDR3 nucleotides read TGCAGTGCTAGAGACGGGACAGGGGGCTTTTATGGCTACACCTTC. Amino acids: CSARDGTGGFYGYTF.

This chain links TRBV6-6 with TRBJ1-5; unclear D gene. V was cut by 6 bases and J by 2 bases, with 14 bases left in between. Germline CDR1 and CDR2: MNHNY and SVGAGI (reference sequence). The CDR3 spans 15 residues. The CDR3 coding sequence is TGTGCCAGCAGAAAAAACACCCAAGGCAATCAGCCCCAGCATTTT. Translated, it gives CASRKNTQGNQPQHF.

The CDR3 nucleotides read TGTGCCAGCAGCTCAGGGGGCGTGGGGGAAGAGACCCAGTACTTC. It encodes CASSSGGVGEETQYF. The chain carries TRBV27 and TRBJ2-5, with TRBD1 matching over 8 bases. CDR3 size: 15 residues. V trimming: 6 bases; J trimming: 3 bases; junction bases outside the gene matches: 9. Germline values: CDR1 MNHEY, CDR2 SMNVEV (reference sequence).

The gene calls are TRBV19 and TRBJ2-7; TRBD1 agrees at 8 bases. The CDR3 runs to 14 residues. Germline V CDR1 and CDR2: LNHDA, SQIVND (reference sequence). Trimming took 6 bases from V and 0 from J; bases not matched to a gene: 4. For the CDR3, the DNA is TGTGCCAGTAGCGCGGGACAGGTCTCCTACGAGCAGTACTTC. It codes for CASSAGQVSYEQYF.

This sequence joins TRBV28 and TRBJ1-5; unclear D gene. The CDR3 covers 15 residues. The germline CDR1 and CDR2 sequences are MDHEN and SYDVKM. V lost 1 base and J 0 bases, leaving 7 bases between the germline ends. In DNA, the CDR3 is TGTGCCAGCAGTTTATTGGGCAGTAGCAATCAGCCCCAGCATTTT. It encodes CASSLLGSSNQPQHF.

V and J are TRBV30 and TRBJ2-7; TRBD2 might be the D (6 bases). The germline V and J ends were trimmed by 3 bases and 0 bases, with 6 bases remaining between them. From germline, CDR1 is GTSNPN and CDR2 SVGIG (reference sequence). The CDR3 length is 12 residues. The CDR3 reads CAWRGGSYEQYF. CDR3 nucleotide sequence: TGTGCCTGGAGGGGGGGCTCCTACGAGCAGTACTTC.

The CDR3 sequence is CATSDPRAGVNEQFF. The CDR3, as DNA: TGTGCCACCAGTGATCCTAGAGCAGGGGTGAATGAGCAGTTCTTC. The chain has TRBV24-1 and TRBJ2-1; D might be TRBD1 (6 bases). Trimming shortened V by 3 bases and J by 7 bases, and 15 bases separated the two germline ends. Germline V CDR1 and CDR2: KGHDR, SFDVKD. The CDR3 covers 15 residues.

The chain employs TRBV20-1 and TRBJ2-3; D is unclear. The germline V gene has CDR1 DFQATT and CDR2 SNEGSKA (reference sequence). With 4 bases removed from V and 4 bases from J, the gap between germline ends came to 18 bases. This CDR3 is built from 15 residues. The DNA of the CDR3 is TGCAGTGCTATGGACCACTATTCCCTTTCAGATACGCAGTATTTT. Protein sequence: CSAMDHYSLSDTQYF.

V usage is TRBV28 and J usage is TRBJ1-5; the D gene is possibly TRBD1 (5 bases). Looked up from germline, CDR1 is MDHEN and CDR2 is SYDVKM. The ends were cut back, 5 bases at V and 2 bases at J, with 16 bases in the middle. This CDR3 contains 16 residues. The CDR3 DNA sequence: TGTGCCAGCAGTCCCCGGGGACGGAGAGGCAATCAGCCCCAGCATTTT. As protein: CASSPRGRRGNQPQHF.

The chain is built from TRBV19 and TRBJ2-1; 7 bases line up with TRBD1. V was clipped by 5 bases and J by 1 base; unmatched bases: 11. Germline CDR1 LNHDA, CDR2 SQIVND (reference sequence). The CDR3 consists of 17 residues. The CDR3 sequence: CASSPHSGGVSYNEQFF. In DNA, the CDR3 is TGTGCCAGTAGTCCCCACTCAGGGGGTGTATCCTACAATGAGCAGTTCTTC.

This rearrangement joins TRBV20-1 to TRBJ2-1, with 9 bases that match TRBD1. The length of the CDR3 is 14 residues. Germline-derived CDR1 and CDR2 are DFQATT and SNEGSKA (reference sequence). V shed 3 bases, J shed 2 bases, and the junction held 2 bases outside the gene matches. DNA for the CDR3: TGCAGTGCTAGCCGGGACAGGGCCTACAATGAGCAGTTCTTC. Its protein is CSASRDRAYNEQFF.

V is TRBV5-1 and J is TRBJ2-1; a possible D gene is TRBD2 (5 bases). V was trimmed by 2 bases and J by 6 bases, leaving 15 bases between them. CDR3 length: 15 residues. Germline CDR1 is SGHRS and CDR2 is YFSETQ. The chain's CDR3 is CASSFKGALGNEQFF. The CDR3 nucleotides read TGCGCCAGCAGCTTTAAGGGAGCCCTTGGCAATGAGCAGTTCTTC.